This T cell receptor (beta chain) emerged from a study of vaccination and CD4 T cells after COVID-19. Regarding the study as a whole: Convalescent patients' vaccine-specific clones were spike mono-reactive in 304 of 307 cases.

Documented treatment: approximately nine-day PBMC culture with coronavirus spike peptide pools or control peptides (ViraFEST assay). With 3 bases removed from V and 3 bases from J, the gap between germline ends came to 11 bases. Germline CDR1 reads WNHNN; CDR2 reads SYGVQD (reference sequence). The CDR3 runs 14 residues. This clonotype was observed a few times. Its target is not known. An Oncomine TCR Beta short-read assay was used to sequence the DNA from cultured CD4+ T cells. TCRdb re-called the PCR reads through MiXCR, storing one row per CDR3 protein. The repertoire holds almost 15,000 distinct CDR3 sequences, with about 30% as singletons.

Sequenced sample: cultured CD4+ T cells from blood. V is TRBV10-1 and J is TRBJ2-5; D might be TRBD2 (5 bases). The TCR sequence derives from a human donor with COVID-19. The CDR3 DNA follows: TGCGCCAGCAGTGACGGAGGCAGTAAAGAGACCCAGTACTTC. Protein: CASSDGGSKETQYF.